These T cell receptor beta chains were read from a single sample in a study of OX40 agonist ivuxolimab in advanced cancers. Repertoires were generated with immunoSEQ multiplex PCR, while TCRdb's copy carries only in-frame clones and drops some. The table has about 89,000 clones, approximately 90% seen once. Sequencing used CD4+ or CD8+ T cells sorted from blood, obtained in a trial of the OX40 agonist ivuxolimab. The receptors were sampled from an adult with an advanced solid tumor such as melanoma, head and neck, liver or kidney cancer. Both conserved end residues are part of each CDR3. A D gene is named only where the DNA matches it firmly. For some rows the clone size is stated as once, few or many, or as a class when expanded; others skip it.

clone size | J gene | CDR3 length | V gene | D gene | CDR3 DNA | CDR3 protein
NA | TRBJ1-1 | 14 | TRBV7-2 | NA | TGTGCCAGCAGCCTCGGACAGAGGGCAACTGAAGCTTTCTTT | CASSLGQRATEAFF
NA | TRBJ2-7 | 15 | TRBV25-1 | NA | TGTGCCAGCAGTGGTCATATAGTGCCACCCTACGAGCAGTACTTC | CASSGHIVPPYEQYF
NA | TRBJ2-2 | 14 | TRBV6-1 | TRBD1 | TGTGCCAGCAGTTCCGGGACAGGGTACGGGGAGCTGTTTTTT | CASSSGTGYGELFF
NA | TRBJ1-2 | 14 | TRBV5-4 | NA | TGTGCCAGCAATAAACAGGATTACCCACGGGGCTACACCTTC | CASNKQDYPRGYTF
few | TRBJ2-5 | 15 | TRBV2 | NA | TGTGCCAGCAGTGCCCTCGCGACACCTTCGGAGACCCAGTACTTC | CASSALATPSETQYF
NA | TRBJ2-2 | 12 | TRBV5-4 | NA | TGTGCCAGCAGCTGGGTTTCCGGGGAGCTGTTTTTT | CASSWVSGELFF
once | TRBJ1-1 | 13 | TRBV19 | NA | TGTGCCAGTAGTGCCGAAGTGGGCGCTGAAGCTTTCTTT | CASSAEVGAEAFF
NA | TRBJ1-2 | 14 | TRBV6-6 | NA | TGTGCCAGCAAAGGCGAGGGGGATTTCTATGGCTACACCTTC | CASKGEGDFYGYTF
NA | TRBJ2-7 | 14 | TRBV2 | TRBD2 | TGTGCCAGCACGGCGGGGACTAGCGGCTACGAGCAGTACTTC | CASTAGTSGYEQYF
NA | TRBJ2-3 | 13 | TRBV10-3 | NA | TGTGCCATCAGTGCACAGGGCACAGATACGCAGTATTTT | CAISAQGTDTQYF
NA | TRBJ1-2 | 14 | TRBV6-4 | TRBD1 | TGTGCCAGCAGTGACTCGGGACAGGGTGATGGCTACACCTTC | CASSDSGQGDGYTF
NA | TRBJ2-4 | 13 | TRBV7-2 | TRBD1 | TGTGCCACATGGGACAGAACCAAAAACATTCAGTACTTC | CATWDRTKNIQYF
NA | TRBJ2-3 | 17 | TRBV7-2 | TRBD2 | TGTGCCAACACCAGACTCGAGGGACTAGCGGGGATAGATACGCAGTATTTT | CANTRLEGLAGIDTQYF
NA | TRBJ1-1 | 15 | TRBV5-1 | TRBD1 | TGCGCCAGCAGCCCTACGACAGGGGGCGGGACTGAAGCTTTCTTT | CASSPTTGGGTEAFF
NA | TRBJ1-4 | 16 | TRBV5-1 | TRBD1 | TGCGCCAGCAGCTTGCCGGGACAGGGGGGTCGAGAAAAACTGTTTTTT | CASSLPGQGGREKLFF
NA | TRBJ2-3 | 12 | TRBV6-9 | NA | TGTGCCAGCAGAGCAGTCACAGATACGCAGTATTTT | CASRAVTDTQYF
once | TRBJ2-7 | 14 | TRBV6-5 | NA | TGTGCCAGCACCGACCGTCGGGCCGGCGACGAGCAGTACTTC | CASTDRRAGDEQYF
NA | TRBJ2-7 | 13 | TRBV30 | NA | TGTGCCCGGGGGACTTCACCATCCCGCGAGCAGTACTTC | CARGTSPSREQYF
few | TRBJ2-3 | 18 | TRBV5-1 | TRBD1 | TGCGCCAGCAGCTTGGAACGGGACAGGGGGTTTGGGACAGATACGCAGTATTTT | CASSLERDRGFGTDTQYF
NA | TRBJ2-1 | 13 | TRBV21-1 | NA | TGTGCCAGCAGGACAGGGGGGTACAATGAGCAGTTCTTC | CASRTGGYNEQFF
NA | TRBJ2-7 | 14 | TRBV19 | TRBD1 | TGTGCCAGTAGTACAGGACAGGGGGGGTACGAGCAGTACTTC | CASSTGQGGYEQYF
NA | TRBJ2-3 | 13 | TRBV9 | NA | TGTGCCAGCAGCGGTGGGAACACAGATACGCAGTATTTT | CASSGGNTDTQYF
NA | TRBJ2-3 | 16 | TRBV7-8 | TRBD1 | TGTGCCAGCAGCCCAGGACAGGGGATCAGCACAGATACGCAGTATTTT | CASSPGQGISTDTQYF
NA | TRBJ1-2 | 18 | TRBV10-3 | TRBD1 | TGTGCCATCAGGCTTCATACAGGGGGAGAGGGTAAGGACTATGGCTACACCTTC | CAIRLHTGGEGKDYGYTF
NA | TRBJ1-1 | 14 | TRBV7-9 | TRBD1 | TGTGCCAGCAGCGATATCCGGGACAGCAGTGAAGCTTTCTTT | CASSDIRDSSEAFF
once | TRBJ2-6 | 15 | TRBV5-6 | NA | TGTGCCAGCAGCTTTATCGCCGGTGGGGCCAACGTCCTGACTTTC | CASSFIAGGANVLTF
NA | TRBJ1-6 | 16 | TRBV19 | TRBD1 | TGTGCCAGTAGTGCCTTAGGCGGGACAGGGGTTTCACCCCTCCACTTT | CASSALGGTGVSPLHF
NA | TRBJ2-1 | 12 | TRBV18 | NA | TGTGCCACCAACAGTGCTGGGGATGAGCAGTTCTTC | CATNSAGDEQFF
once | TRBJ1-2 | 13 | TRBV11-2 | TRBD1 | TGTGCCAGCCGAGGACAGGGTGGGGCTGGCTACACCTTC | CASRGQGGAGYTF
few | TRBJ2-7 | 11 | TRBV20-1 | TRBD1 | TGCAGTGCCCAGACAGGGCGCGAGCAGTACTTC | CSAQTGREQYF
NA | TRBJ2-5 | 16 | TRBV27 | TRBD2 | TGTGCCAGCAGTTTGGGGGGGGGAAACCTCAAGAGAGCCCAGTACTTC | CASSLGGGNLKRAQYF
NA | TRBJ1-1 | 13 | TRBV18 | NA | TGTGCCAGCTCCCCCAGTCGGGGAACTGAAGCTTTCTTT | CASSPSRGTEAFF
NA | TRBJ1-4 | 15 | TRBV5-1 | TRBD1 | TGCGCCAGCAGCTGGAGGGCAGGGGGTAATGAAAAACTGTTTTTT | CASSWRAGGNEKLFF
NA | TRBJ2-7 | 14 | TRBV6-5 | NA | TGTGCCAGCAGTTACGGCGGACGGGGCTACGAGCAGTACTTC | CASSYGGRGYEQYF
NA | TRBJ1-1 | 13 | TRBV11-2 | NA | TGTGCCAGCAACCTCCGGGGACGAGGAGAAGCTTTCTTT | CASNLRGRGEAFF
NA | TRBJ2-2 | 17 | TRBV4-3 | NA | TGCGCCAGCAGCCAAGACTTCGTATCCAGGGGCCCCGGGGAGCTGTTTTTT | CASSQDFVSRGPGELFF
NA | TRBJ1-3 | 16 | TRBV4-3 | TRBD1 | TGCGCCAGCAGCCAACTTACAGGGGGCTCTGGAAACACCATATATTTT | CASSQLTGGSGNTIYF
NA | TRBJ2-7 | 13 | TRBV19 | TRBD2 | TGTGCCAGTAGCGGGACTAGCGGGGCTGAGCAGTACTTC | CASSGTSGAEQYF
NA | TRBJ2-5 | 15 | TRBV7-9 | NA | TGTGCCAGCAGCATATTCGGGGGCAGGGGTGGGACCCAGTACTTC | CASSIFGGRGGTQYF
NA | TRBJ2-2 | 17 | TRBV7-8 | TRBD1 | TGTGCCAGCAGCCCCACCCCCGGGACAGGCTCTTCCGGGGAGCTGTTTTTT | CASSPTPGTGSSGELFF
NA | TRBJ2-5 | 13 | TRBV7-8 | TRBD1 | TGTGCCAGTCACCAGGGGGACACGGAGACCCAGTACTTC | CASHQGDTETQYF
NA | TRBJ2-7 | 15 | TRBV10-1 | TRBD2 | TGCGCCAGCAGTGACGTAGGGACTAGCGGATACTTGCAGTACTTC | CASSDVGTSGYLQYF
NA | TRBJ1-1 | 15 | TRBV14 | NA | TGTGCCAGCAGGCCCGCAGGGCATGGGAACACTGAAGCTTTCTTT | CASRPAGHGNTEAFF
few | TRBJ1-2 | 15 | TRBV4-1 | NA | TGCGCCAGCAGCCAAGATATGACAGTAAACTATGGCTACACCTTC | CASSQDMTVNYGYTF
once | TRBJ2-3 | 11 | TRBV6-5 | NA | TGTGCCAGCAGTTTCACCGGGACACAGTATTTT | CASSFTGTQYF
NA | TRBJ1-2 | 14 | TRBV9 | NA | TGTGCCAGCAGCGTAGGATCGAGGACCTATGGCTACACCTTC | CASSVGSRTYGYTF
NA | TRBJ2-7 | 12 | TRBV4-3 | NA | TGCGCCAGCAGCCAAGGACCTTACGAGCAGTACTTC | CASSQGPYEQYF
NA | TRBJ1-5 | 16 | TRBV30 | TRBD1 | TGTGCCTGGAGCCCCTTCGGGACAGGGTACGGACAGCCCCAGCATTTT | CAWSPFGTGYGQPQHF
NA | TRBJ2-5 | 15 | TRBV7-9 | NA | TGTGCCAGCAGCTTAGGGGGGAGAGGGGAAGAGACCCAGTACTTC | CASSLGGRGEETQYF
NA | TRBJ2-1 | 12 | TRBV7-9 | TRBD1 | TGTGCCAGCACTCAGGGGGTGAATGAGCAGTTCTTC | CASTQGVNEQFF